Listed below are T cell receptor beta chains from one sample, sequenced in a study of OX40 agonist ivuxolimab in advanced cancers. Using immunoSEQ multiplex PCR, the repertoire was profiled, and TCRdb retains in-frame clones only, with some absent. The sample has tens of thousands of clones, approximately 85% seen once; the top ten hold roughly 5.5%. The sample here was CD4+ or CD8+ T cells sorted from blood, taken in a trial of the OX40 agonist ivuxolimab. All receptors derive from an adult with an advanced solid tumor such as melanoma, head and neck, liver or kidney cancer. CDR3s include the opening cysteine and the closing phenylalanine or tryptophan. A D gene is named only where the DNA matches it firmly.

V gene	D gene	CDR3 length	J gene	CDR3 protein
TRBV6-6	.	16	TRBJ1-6	CASSYSAAGRASPLHF
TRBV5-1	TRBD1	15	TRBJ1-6	CASSSNPGQGSPLHF
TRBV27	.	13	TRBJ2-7	CASSWASSYEQYF
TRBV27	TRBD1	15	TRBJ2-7	CASSQVGQGNYEQYF
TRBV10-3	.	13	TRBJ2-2	CAIKQGPGGELFF
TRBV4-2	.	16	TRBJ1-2	CASSQTLQVQYYGYTF
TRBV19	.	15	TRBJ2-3	CASSIGGASSDTQYF
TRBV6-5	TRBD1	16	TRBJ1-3	CASSYSRQGTGNTIYF
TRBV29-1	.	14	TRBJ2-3	CSVESQGSTDTQYF
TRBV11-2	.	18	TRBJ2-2	CASSPRSGGSRGTGELFF
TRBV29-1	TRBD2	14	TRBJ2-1	CSVDVASGLNEQFF
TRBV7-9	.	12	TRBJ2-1	CASSGRGNEQFF
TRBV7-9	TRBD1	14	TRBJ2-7	CASSTGQGPYEQYF
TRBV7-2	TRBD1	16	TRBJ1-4	CASSLARTGGREKLFF
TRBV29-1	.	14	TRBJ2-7	CSVVYSPPGYEQYF
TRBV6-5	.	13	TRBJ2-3	CATIAPTADTQYF
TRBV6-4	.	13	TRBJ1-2	CASRRGPTYGYTF
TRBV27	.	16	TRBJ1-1	CASSFTGLGFGTEAFF
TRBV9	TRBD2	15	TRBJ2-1	CASGGGGGPLGEQFF
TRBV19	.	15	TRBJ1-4	CASSRGRGSNEKLFF
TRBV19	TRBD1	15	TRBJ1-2	CASSKGGDRNYGYTF
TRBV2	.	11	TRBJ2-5	CASTPGETQYF
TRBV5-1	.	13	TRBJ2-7	CASMRGQTYEQYF
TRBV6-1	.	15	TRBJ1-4	CASSEARRGDEKLFF
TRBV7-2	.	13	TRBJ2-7	CASSLIGYGEQYF
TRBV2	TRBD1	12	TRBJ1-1	CASSGDSTEAFF
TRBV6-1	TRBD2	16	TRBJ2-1	CASSERTSGTYNEQFF
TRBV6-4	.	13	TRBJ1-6	CASSPNPYSPLHF
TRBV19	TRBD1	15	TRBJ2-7	CASSDGTGGHYEQYF
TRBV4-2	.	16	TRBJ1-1	CASSPPDVPRDTEAFF
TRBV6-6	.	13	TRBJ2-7	CASSYSGVYEQYF
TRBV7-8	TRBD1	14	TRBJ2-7	CASSETGDRYEQYF
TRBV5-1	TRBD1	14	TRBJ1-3	CASSPGTGIDTIYF
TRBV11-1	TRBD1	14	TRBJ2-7	CASSLGQGVHEQYF
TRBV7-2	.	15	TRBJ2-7	CASSNSGTPPYEQYF
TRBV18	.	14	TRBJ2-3	CASSPPFPADTQYF
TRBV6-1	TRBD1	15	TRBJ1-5	CASRDRHISNQPQHF
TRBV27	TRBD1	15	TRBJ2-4	CASSLSGQGRNIQYF
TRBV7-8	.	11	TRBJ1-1	CASSLGGVAFF
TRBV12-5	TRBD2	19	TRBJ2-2	CASGLGQSFGRVDTGELFF
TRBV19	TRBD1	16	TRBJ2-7	CASSSTSTGGGGEQYF
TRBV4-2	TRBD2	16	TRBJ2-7	CASSQEETSGSYEQYF
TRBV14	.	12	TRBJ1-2	CASSQGPRGYTF
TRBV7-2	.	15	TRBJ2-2	CASSLTDVNTGELFF
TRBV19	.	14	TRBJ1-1	CASSFPGTNTEAFF
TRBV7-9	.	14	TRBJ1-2	CASSTPAEGSGYTF
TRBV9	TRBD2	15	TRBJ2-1	CASSVSGGVSNEQFF
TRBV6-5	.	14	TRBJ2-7	CASGRTGDFGEQYF
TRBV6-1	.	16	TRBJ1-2	CASSEIQTGRRNGYTF
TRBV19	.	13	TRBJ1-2	CASSPFGNYGYTF
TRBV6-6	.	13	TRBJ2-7	CASSYLDQYEQYF
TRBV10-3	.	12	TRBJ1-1	CAIRGMGTEAFF
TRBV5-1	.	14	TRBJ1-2	CASSLGGDDYGYTF
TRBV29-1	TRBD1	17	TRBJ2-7	CSVEEGYRGQPYYEQYF
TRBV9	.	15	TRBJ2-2	CASSVEGWQAGELFF
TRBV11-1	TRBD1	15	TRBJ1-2	CASSFLGQGAFGYTF